This T cell receptor (beta chain) stems from a study of cytomegalovirus exposure and HLA in healthy donors. Turning to the study itself: Tens of millions of unique TCRs, all from HLA-typed donors, were included in an early release of the data. Overall study findings and caveats: Sequencing likely generated an artifact that appeared as a cluster of highly shared sequence variants. Roughly even sequencing depth across donors was the assumption behind the presence/absence analyses. Within a later analysis, the majority of CMV-associated TCR beta chains appeared HLA-restricted.

Only a few counts were recorded for this clone. Its target is unknown. PCR primers comprised 60 Vbeta and 13 Jbeta primers. Data came from immunoSEQ multiplex PCR; TCRdb stores just in-frame clones and leaves some out. The top ten clones hold over 2% of a sample with about 180,000 clones, roughly 80% of them seen once. Germline V CDR1 and CDR2: LNHDA, SQIVND (reference sequence). CDR3 length: 15 residues. The junction had 3 bases not matched to a gene; V was cut back by 3 bases and J by 3 bases. The chain uses TRBV19 and TRBJ1-4; 8 nucleotides align to TRBD1. The receptor was derived from a man in his fifties or sixties in good health and CMV-seronegative. The source material was PBMCs. The CDR3: CASSIGTGANEKLFF. The CDR3 DNA is TGTGCCAGTAGTATCGGGACAGGTGCTAATGAAAAACTGTTTTTT.